The entry below gives a single T cell receptor beta chain sequence along with its context. Antigen: not known. The sample originates from a study of cytomegalovirus exposure and HLA in healthy donors. Primers for the PCR totalled 60 Vbeta and 13 Jbeta. Profiling relied on immunoSEQ multiplex PCR, and the TCRdb table lists in-frame clones only, not all of them. The sample holds approximately 110,000 clones. The CDR3 runs 18 residues. Trimming took 3 bases from V and 4 from J; bases not matched to a gene: 15. Germline assignment: CDR1 LGHNA and CDR2 YSLEER. Regarding the study as a whole: Indistinguishable V segments such as TRBV6-2 and TRBV6-3 were excluded. For most subjects, TCR beta sequences were reported to predict HLA-A and HLA-B alleles with accuracy. Among TCR sequences, most were rare, though some public TCRs appeared in many donors.

The source material was PBMCs. The TCR originated in a man aged 45 to 65 in good health and CMV-seronegative. This chain uses TRBV4-3 with TRBJ2-1; 7 bases line up with TRBD1. Here the CDR3 reads CASSQTEPRTGPYNEQFF. CDR3 nucleotides: TGCGCCAGCAGCCAGACCGAGCCGAGGACAGGACCTTACAATGAGCAGTTCTTC.